The 32 T cell receptor beta chains below were found in one sample sequenced in a study of cytomegalovirus exposure and HLA in healthy donors. Researchers ran the PCR with 60 Vbeta and 13 Jbeta primers. Libraries were prepared by immunoSEQ multiplex PCR; TCRdb keeps only in-frame clonotypes and omits some of them. The data show 120,000 to 150,000 clones, with approximately 79% seen just once and 6.7% held by the top ten. The sequenced sample consisted of PBMCs. These receptors all come from a woman aged 35 to 49 in good health and CMV-seropositive.

This clone was seen a few times. The V gene is TRBV6-5, the J gene TRBJ1-2; D ambiguous. This CDR3 comprises 14 residues. Germline CDR1 and CDR2: MNHEY and SVGAGI. The V end lost 2 bases, the J end lost 4 bases, and 11 bases lay between the germline ends. The CDR3 region is CASSYGQSAYGYTF. The CDR3 DNA follows: TGTGCCAGCAGTTACGGGCAGTCAGCCTATGGCTACACCTTC.

This clone was found a few times. The genes are TRBV6-5 and TRBJ2-1; D perhaps matches TRBD2 (5 bases). Trimming removed 0 bases from V and 10 bases from J, with 10 bases in between. Germline assignment: CDR1 MNHEY and CDR2 SVGAGI. CDR3 length equals 13 residues. Written as DNA, the CDR3 is TGTGCCAGCAGTTACTCGTCCCGGAGGGAGCAGTTCTTC. Translated, it gives CASSYSSRREQFF.

This chain connects TRBV10-3 to TRBJ2-1, with 9 bases matching TRBD1. CDR1 is ENHRY, CDR2 SYGVKD, per germline. The ends lost 8 bases at V and 7 bases at J; junction bases unmatched: 18. This CDR3 region has 17 residues. CDR3 loop: CAIAPDRGETDRNEQFF. For the CDR3, the DNA is TGTGCCATCGCGCCAGACAGGGGGGAAACCGACCGTAATGAGCAGTTCTTC.

The chain combines TRBV5-5 with TRBJ2-5; 11 bases are a match to TRBD2. Germline V lookup: CDR1 SGHKS, CDR2 YYEKEE (reference sequence). The CDR3 covers 15 residues. Trimming took 2 bases from V and 5 from J; bases not matched to a gene: 5. As DNA, the CDR3 is TGTGCCAGCAGCTTTAGCGGGGGGGCCTCGGAGACCCAGTACTTC. Translating gives CASSFSGGASETQYF.

This clone was picked up one time. CDR3 DNA sequence: TGTGCCAGTAGCACCGGGACAGGGGGCACGAACACTGAAGCTTTCTTT. Translating gives CASSTGTGGTNTEAFF. This sequence joins TRBV19 and TRBJ1-1; 12 nucleotides agree with TRBD1. CDR1 is LNHDA, CDR2 SQIVND, per germline (reference sequence). The V and J ends lost 6 bases and 1 base, in that order; junction bases with no gene match: 6. The CDR3 has 16 residues.

The chain uses TRBV6-5 and TRBJ1-2, with 10 bases aligning to TRBD1. Germline trimming cut 7 bases from V and 3 bases from J; bases unmatched to any gene: 8. The length of the CDR3 is 15 residues. The germline V gene has CDR1 MNHEY and CDR2 SVGAGI. CDR3 sequence reads: CASTNPGTGDYGYTF. The CDR3, as DNA: TGTGCCAGCACCAACCCAGGGACAGGGGACTATGGCTACACCTTC.

This sequence joins TRBV6-5 and TRBJ1-2; 7 bases agree with TRBD1. V shed 0 bases and J 11 bases; nucleotides not matched to a gene: 3. The CDR3 length is 12 residues. Per the germline V gene, CDR1 is MNHEY and CDR2 is SVGAGI. For the CDR3, the DNA is TGTGCCAGCAGTTACTCAGGGGGCCAGTACACCTTC. Protein: CASSYSGGQYTF.

The chain is built from TRBV9 and TRBJ1-1; TRBD1 might be the D (5 bases). This CDR3 spans 16 amino acids. Germline V CDR1 and CDR2: SGDLS, YYNGEE. Trimming shortened V by 3 bases and J by 1 base, and 16 bases separated the two germline ends. The CDR3 DNA is TGTGCCAGCAGCGCGACCCAGGGTTTTGGGAACACTGAAGCTTTCTTT. It specifies CASSATQGFGNTEAFF.

This clone was found once. The chain uses TRBV28 and TRBJ1-4; possibly TRBD1 for D (5 bases). The CDR3 covers 16 residues. CDR1 and CDR2 from the germline V gene are MDHEN and SYDVKM. V was clipped by 7 bases and J by 9 bases, with 24 bases between them. The CDR3 sequence is CASNPPEAGRRQKLFF. The CDR3 DNA reads TGTGCCAGCAACCCCCCTGAGGCAGGGCGTAGGCAAAAACTGTTTTTT.

The chain links TRBV5-6 to TRBJ1-6; 7 bases line up with TRBD1. J gave up 8 bases and V 4 bases, and 12 bases lay outside the gene matches. CDR3 size: 16 residues. Germline values: CDR1 SGHDT, CDR2 YYEEEE. For the CDR3, the DNA is TGTGCCAGCAGCCCGAACCCGACAGGGACGGATTCACCCCTCCACTTT. Its translation is CASSPNPTGTDSPLHF.

The CDR3 reads CASGRGANTEAFF. The CDR3 nucleotides are TGTGCCAGCGGCAGGGGGGCGAACACTGAAGCTTTCTTT. The chain links TRBV27 to TRBJ1-1, with TRBD1 matching over 7 bases. This CDR3 spans 13 amino acids. Trimming cost V 8 bases and J 1 base; bases outside gene matches: 4. In germline, CDR1 is MNHEY, CDR2 SMNVEV (reference sequence).

The chain has TRBV4-2 and TRBJ1-4; tentative D call: TRBD1 (5 bases). Looked up from germline, CDR1 is LGHNA and CDR2 is YNFKEQ. The CDR3 runs to 14 residues. V was cut by 1 base and J by 5 bases, with 8 bases left in between. This chain's CDR3 is CASSQGGSNEKLFF. Here the CDR3 DNA reads TGTGCCAGCAGCCAAGGGGGCAGCAATGAAAAACTGTTTTTT.

The genes are TRBV9 and TRBJ1-4; D is ambiguous. The CDR3 runs to 16 residues. Germline CDR1 reads SGDLS; CDR2 reads YYNGEE. V shed 0 bases and J shed 5 bases, with 14 bases lying between them. CDR3 protein: CASSVASRRPNEKLFF. The CDR3 DNA reads TGTGCCAGCAGCGTAGCGTCGAGGCGGCCGAATGAAAAACTGTTTTTT.

The V gene is TRBV27, the J gene TRBJ2-7, with 8 positions matching TRBD1. The CDR3 is 14 residues long. Per the germline V gene, CDR1 is MNHEY and CDR2 is SMNVEV (reference sequence). V lost 6 bases, J lost 2 bases, and 6 bases stayed unmatched. The CDR3 region has the DNA TGTGCCAGCAGCAGCCGACAGGGGACCTACGAGCAGTACTTC. This translates into CASSSRQGTYEQYF.

Details on this clone: Its ends do not fully match the called genes, so a read error is possible. The chain carries TRBV6-1 and TRBJ2-1; weak D call: TRBD2 (7 bases). Germline V lookup: CDR1 MNHNS, CDR2 SASEGT. The CDR3 is 15 amino acids. The CDR3 spells CASSVPGGSHNEQFF. The CDR3 DNA is TGTGCCAGCAGTGTACCGGGGGGCTCCCACAATGAGCAGTTCTTC.

The genes are TRBV6-6 and TRBJ1-2; D is possibly TRBD1 (6 bases). The CDR3 covers 14 residues. The V gene lost 6 bases and the J gene lost 4 bases, with 15 bases spanning the gap. Germline V gives CDR1 MNHNY, CDR2 SVGAGI (reference sequence). The CDR3 nucleotides read TGTGCCAGCAGCCGACAGGAGAACTTCTATGGCTACACCTTC. Translated, it gives CASSRQENFYGYTF.

The chain links TRBV2 to TRBJ2-5; D is undetermined. Deletions cut 1 base from V and 2 bases from J, with 8 bases between. CDR1 is SNHLY, CDR2 FYNNEI, per germline. The CDR3 has 14 amino acids. The CDR3, as DNA: TGTGCCAGCAGTGAAGGAGCGTTACAAGAGACCCAGTACTTC. Encoded protein: CASSEGALQETQYF.

The rearrangement links TRBV7-9 to TRBJ1-2; TRBD1 matches 7 bases. The CDR3 extends over 14 amino acids. V trimming: 5 bases; J trimming: 6 bases; junction bases outside the gene matches: 9. CDR1 is SEHNR and CDR2 is FQNEAQ in the germline V gene (reference sequence). Here the CDR3 reads CASSTQGQYNGYTF. CDR3 coding DNA: TGTGCCAGCAGCACCCAGGGACAGTATAATGGCTACACCTTC. The entire variable domain, with the rest obtained from reference TRBV7-9 and TRBJ1-2, is as follows: DTGVSQNPRHKITKRGQNVTFRCDPISEHNRLYWYRQTLGQGPEFLTYFQNEAQLEKSRLLSDRFSAERPKGSFSTLEIQRTEQGDSAMYLCASSTQGQYNGYTFGSGTRLTVV.

The chain recombines TRBV28 with TRBJ1-1, with 9 bases matching TRBD1. The J segment lost 5 bases and the V segment lost 4 bases, leaving 5 bases of the junction unmatched. The CDR3 spans 14 residues. Germline V gene sequence: CDR1 MDHEN, CDR2 SYDVKM. The CDR3 DNA reads as TGTGCCAGCAGTTCCGGACAGGGGATGACTGAAGCTTTCTTT. This translates into CASSSGQGMTEAFF.

The V gene is TRBV4-1, the J gene TRBJ2-7; 9 bases are a match to TRBD1. The CDR3 runs 17 residues. Germline loops: CDR1 MGHRA, CDR2 YSYEKL. Trimming removed 4 bases from V and 4 bases from J; junction bases left unmatched: 14. The CDR3 loop reads CASSREGFGTGFYEQYF. The CDR3 nucleotides read TGCGCCAGCAGCCGAGAAGGTTTCGGGACAGGGTTTTACGAGCAGTACTTC.

Notes on this clone: At one end the junction does not follow the germline gene, possibly because of a read error. The J gene is TRBJ1-2, the V gene TRBV6-6; D possibly corresponds to TRBD1 (5 bases). Germline-derived CDR1 and CDR2 are MNHNY and SVGAGI (reference sequence). CDR3 length: 10 amino acids. CDR3 in DNA: TGTGCCAGCAGTTACTCGCGGGACCCCTTC. Protein sequence: CASSYSRDPF.

In this sample, this clone turned up a few times. The rearrangement joins TRBV2 to TRBJ2-1; 9 nucleotides line up with TRBD2. The V gene's germline CDR1 is SNHLY and CDR2 FYNNEI. The CDR3 covers 16 residues. The V and J ends lost 6 bases and 6 bases, in that order; junction bases with no gene match: 12. CDR3 residues: CASSVTAGGGFNEQFF. CDR3 sequence (DNA): TGTGCCAGCAGCGTAACGGCGGGGGGGGGATTCAATGAGCAGTTCTTC.

This clone came up once. This chain connects TRBV7-3 to TRBJ1-5; the match to TRBD1 covers 8 bases. In germline, CDR1 is SGHTA, CDR2 FQGTGA. CDR3 length equals 13 residues. V gave up 5 bases and J gave up 10 bases; unmatched junction bases: 7. CDR3 in DNA: TGTGCCAGCAGCGAAGACAGGGGTCTACCCCAGCATTTT. This gives the protein CASSEDRGLPQHF.

This clone came up a few times. The CDR3 sequence is CAWSRGLRGYTF. CDR3 coding DNA: TGTGCCTGGAGTCGGGGTTTACGGGGCTACACCTTC. The chain uses TRBV30 and TRBJ1-2; D call uncertain. The germline gives CDR1 GTSNPN, CDR2 SVGIG (reference sequence). The CDR3 is 12 residues long. The ends were cut back, 2 bases at V and 8 bases at J, with 12 bases in the middle. The complete variable domain, with remaining parts taken from reference TRBV30 and TRBJ1-2, reads SQTIHQWPATLVQPVGSPLSLECTVEGTSNPNLYWYRQAAGRGLQLLFYSVGIGQISSEVPQNLSASRPQDRQFILSSKKLLLSDSGFYLCAWSRGLRGYTFGSGTRLTVV.

This rearrangement joins TRBV2 to TRBJ2-2; a possible D gene is TRBD1 (6 bases). Germline V CDR1 and CDR2: SNHLY, FYNNEI. The V end lost 6 bases, the J end lost 1 base, and 6 bases lay between the germline ends. The CDR3 has 13 amino acids. CDR3 protein: CASRGQNTGELFF. The DNA of the CDR3 is TGTGCCAGCAGGGGACAGAACACCGGGGAGCTGTTTTTT.

This clone has more than one count but fewer than ten. The chain recombines TRBV7-2 with TRBJ1-5, with no clear D. V was cut by 5 bases and J by 0 bases, with 14 bases left in between. Germline CDR1 reads SGHTA; CDR2 reads FQGNSA. The CDR3 spans 16 residues. CDR3 DNA sequence: TGTGCCAGCAGCCCCGGGCCAGCGGATAGCAATCAGCCCCAGCATTTT. Its translation: CASSPGPADSNQPQHF.

V is TRBV15 and J is TRBJ2-5; D not resolved. This CDR3 spans 12 amino acids. Trimming cost V 1 base and J 5 bases, with 5 bases left between them. CDR1 LNHNV and CDR2 YYDKDF come from the germline V gene (reference sequence). This CDR3 reads CATSRARETQYF. The CDR3 nucleotides read TGTGCCACCAGCAGAGCCAGGGAGACCCAGTACTTC.

The chain carries TRBV18 and TRBJ2-5; D is ambiguous. Germline lookup yields CDR1 KGHSH and CDR2 LQKENI. This CDR3 is built from 14 residues. Between the trimmed V and J ends, which lost 3 bases and 3 bases, there was a span of 11 bases. The CDR3 region is CASSPLSAKETQYF. The CDR3 region has the DNA TGTGCCAGCTCACCCCTTTCTGCGAAAGAGACCCAGTACTTC. Full variable domain (rest looked up from reference TRBV18 and TRBJ2-5): NAGVMQNPRHLVRRRGQEARLRCSPMKGHSHVYWYRQLPEEGLKFMVYLQKENIIDESGMPKERFSAEFPKEGPSILRIQQVVRGDSAAYFCASSPLSAKETQYFGPGTRLLVL.

The chain uses TRBV28 and TRBJ1-6; 9 positions agree with TRBD1. The germline gives CDR1 MDHEN, CDR2 SYDVKM. CDR3 length: 15 amino acids. The V and J ends lost 1 base and 9 bases, in that order; junction bases with no gene match: 4. The CDR3 DNA is TGTGCCAGCAGTTTATCAGGGACAGGGAGTTCACCCCTCCACTTT. Amino acids: CASSLSGTGSSPLHF.

The chain links TRBV19 to TRBJ2-2; D perhaps matches TRBD1 (5 bases). Deletions cut 1 base from V and 1 base from J, with 10 bases between. Germline V lookup: CDR1 LNHDA, CDR2 SQIVND (reference sequence). This CDR3 is 16 amino acids long. The CDR3 bases are TGTGCCAGTAGTATAGCTAGGGGAAAGAACACCGGGGAGCTGTTTTTT. Its translation: CASSIARGKNTGELFF.

The chain carries TRBV28 and TRBJ2-6; weak D call: TRBD2 (6 bases). Trimming shortened V by 3 bases and J by 0 bases, and 12 bases separated the two germline ends. Germline V lookup: CDR1 MDHEN, CDR2 SYDVKM. This CDR3 spans 17 amino acids. CDR3 amino acids: CASSLRGGNSGANVLTF. DNA of the CDR3: TGTGCCAGCAGTTTGCGGGGCGGAAACTCTGGGGCCAACGTCCTGACTTTC.

This clone was seen only a few times. The chain carries TRBV30 and TRBJ1-2; the D is unclear. CDR1 and CDR2 from the germline V gene are GTSNPN and SVGIG (reference sequence). V lost 1 base, J lost 4 bases, and 4 bases lay in between. The CDR3 has 11 residues. CDR3 residues: CAWSDGYGYTF. The DNA of the CDR3 is TGTGCCTGGAGTGACGGCTATGGCTACACCTTC.